The sequence of this T cell receptor beta chain was determined in a study of T cell repertoires in cytomegalovirus infection. Study-wide background: Epitope selection comprised recently identified HLA-C-restricted CMV epitopes and well-studied HLA-B-restricted CMV epitopes. Public TCR beta signatures provided an indication of both CMV infection and a matching HLA type. Study-wide results and caveats: HLA-C-restricted CMV clonotypes gave the most frequent clonotype in two of eight donors. Carriage of CMV together with the relevant HLA was identifiable through cumulative public TCR beta family frequency.

The CDR3 totals 16 residues. Trimming stripped 0 bases from V and 2 bases from J, with 14 bases between. The germline V gene encodes CDR1 MGHRA and CDR2 YSYEKL. Each CDR3 protein is one row after TCRdb ran MiXCR on the reads. The data contain a few hundred thousand distinct CDR3 sequences, roughly 36% of them singletons. This clonotype was observed a handful of times. The antigen remains undetermined. Sequencing used cultured PBMCs, obtained from culture after CMV antigen stimulation. This TCR derives from a human donor in good health (CMV status not recorded). Some clones in this sample may be carry-over from other donors' samples. The genes are TRBV4-1 and TRBJ2-7, with D possibly being TRBD2 (5 bases). CDR3 sequence reads: CASSQDRYSSTYEQYV. As DNA, the CDR3 is TGCGCCAGCAGCCAAGATCGATATTCTAGCACCTACGAGCAGTACGTC.